The clone carrying this T cell receptor beta chain was recorded once. What it binds is not known. V lost 0 bases, J lost 4 bases, and 3 bases stayed unmatched. The CDR3 has 15 residues. Germline V gene sequence: CDR1 LNHNV, CDR2 YYDKDF (reference sequence). This sample stems from a study of cytomegalovirus exposure and HLA in healthy donors. Background on the study: An early data release held tens of millions of unique TCRs from HLA-typed donors.

The PCR employed 60 Vbeta primers together with 13 Jbeta primers. Sequencing was performed with immunoSEQ multiplex PCR; in TCRdb, only in-frame clones are kept and a portion is missing. The sample has around 120,000 clones; around three quarters are singletons. Study-level results: One variant, a missense change in DCLRE1C, was linked in a later analysis to TCR beta V- and J-gene trimming.

Material for sequencing was PBMCs. The receptor's source is a woman aged 50 to 60 in good health and CMV-seronegative. This chain connects TRBV15 to TRBJ2-5; 9 bases map to TRBD2. The CDR3 loop is CATSREAGGGETQYF. CDR3 DNA: TGTGCCACCAGCAGAGAGGCGGGAGGGGGAGAGACCCAGTACTTC. Using reference TRBV15 and TRBJ2-5 for the parts outside the CDR3, the full variable domain is DAMVIQNPRYQVTQFGKPVTLSCSQTLNHNVMYWYQQKSSQAPKLLFHYYDKDFNNEADTPDNFQSRRPNTSFCFLDIRSPGLGDTAMYLCATSREAGGGETQYFGPGTRLLVL.